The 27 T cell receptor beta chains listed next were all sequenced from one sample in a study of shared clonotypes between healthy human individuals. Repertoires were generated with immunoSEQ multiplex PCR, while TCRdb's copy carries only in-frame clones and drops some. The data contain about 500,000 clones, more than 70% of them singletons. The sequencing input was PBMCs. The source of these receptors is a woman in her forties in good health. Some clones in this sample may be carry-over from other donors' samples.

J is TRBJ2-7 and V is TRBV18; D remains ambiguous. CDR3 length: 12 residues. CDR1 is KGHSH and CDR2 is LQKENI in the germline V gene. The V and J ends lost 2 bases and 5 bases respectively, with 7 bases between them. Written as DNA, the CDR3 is TGTGCCAGCTCACCAGTGCAAGACGAGCAGTACTTC. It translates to CASSPVQDEQYF.

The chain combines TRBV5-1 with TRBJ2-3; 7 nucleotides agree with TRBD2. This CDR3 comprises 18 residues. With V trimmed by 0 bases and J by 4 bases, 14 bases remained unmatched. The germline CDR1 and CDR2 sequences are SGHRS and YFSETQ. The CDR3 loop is CASSLATTSELPPDTQYF. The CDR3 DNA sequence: TGCGCCAGCAGCTTGGCGACTACTAGCGAGCTCCCCCCAGATACGCAGTATTTT.

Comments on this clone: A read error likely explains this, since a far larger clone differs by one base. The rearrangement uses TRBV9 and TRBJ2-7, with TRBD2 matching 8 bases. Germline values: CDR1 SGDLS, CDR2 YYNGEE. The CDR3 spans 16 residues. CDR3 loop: CASSVGVSGSLHERYF. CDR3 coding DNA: TGTGCCAGCAGCGTAGGGGTAAGCGGGAGCCTCCACGAGCGGTACTTC. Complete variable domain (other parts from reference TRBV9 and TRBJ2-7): DSGVTQTPKHLITATGQRVTLRCSPRSGDLSVYWYQQSLDQGLQFLIQYYNGEERAKGNILERFSAQQFPDLHSELNLSSLELGDSALYFCASSVGVSGSLHERYFGPGTRLTVT.

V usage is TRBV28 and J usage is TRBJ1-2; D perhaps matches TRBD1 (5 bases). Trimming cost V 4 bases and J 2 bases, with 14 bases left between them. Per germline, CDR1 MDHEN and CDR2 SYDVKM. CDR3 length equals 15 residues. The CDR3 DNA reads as TGTGCCAGCAGTTCCTACGACAGCGCCAACTATGGCTACACCTTC. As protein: CASSSYDSANYGYTF.

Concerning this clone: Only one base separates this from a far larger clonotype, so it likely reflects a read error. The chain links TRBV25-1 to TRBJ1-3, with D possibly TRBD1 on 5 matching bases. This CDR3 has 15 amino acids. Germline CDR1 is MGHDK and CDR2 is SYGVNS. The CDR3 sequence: CSSSESRVPGNTIYF. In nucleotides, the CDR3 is TGTTCCAGCAGTGAATCCAGGGTCCCTGGAAACACCATATATTTT.

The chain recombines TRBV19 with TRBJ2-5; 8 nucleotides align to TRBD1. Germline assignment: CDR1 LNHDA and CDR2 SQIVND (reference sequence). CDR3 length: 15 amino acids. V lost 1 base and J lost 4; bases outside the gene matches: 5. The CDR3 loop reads CASSIGGQATETQYF. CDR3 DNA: TGTGCCAGTAGTATAGGGGGACAGGCCACAGAGACCCAGTACTTC.

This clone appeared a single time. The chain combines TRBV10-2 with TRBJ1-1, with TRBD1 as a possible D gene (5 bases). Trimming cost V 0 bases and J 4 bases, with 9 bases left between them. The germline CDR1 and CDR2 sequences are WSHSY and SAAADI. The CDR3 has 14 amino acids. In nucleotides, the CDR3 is TGCGCCAGCAGTGAGTCGAGCAGGGCCACTGAAGCTTTCTTT. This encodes CASSESSRATEAFF.

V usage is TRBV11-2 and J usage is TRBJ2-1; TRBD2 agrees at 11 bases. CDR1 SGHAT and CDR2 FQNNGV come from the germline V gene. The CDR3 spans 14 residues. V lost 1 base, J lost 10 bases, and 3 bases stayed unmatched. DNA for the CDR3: TGTGCCAGCAGCTTAGGACTAGCGGGAAGCGAGCAGTTCTTC. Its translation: CASSLGLAGSEQFF.

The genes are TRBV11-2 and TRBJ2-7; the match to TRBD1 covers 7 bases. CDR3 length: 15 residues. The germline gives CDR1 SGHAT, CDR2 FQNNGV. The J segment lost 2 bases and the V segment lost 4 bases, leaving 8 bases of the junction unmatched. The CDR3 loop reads CASSSRQGVTYEQYF. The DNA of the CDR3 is TGTGCCAGCAGCTCACGACAGGGAGTAACCTACGAGCAGTACTTC.

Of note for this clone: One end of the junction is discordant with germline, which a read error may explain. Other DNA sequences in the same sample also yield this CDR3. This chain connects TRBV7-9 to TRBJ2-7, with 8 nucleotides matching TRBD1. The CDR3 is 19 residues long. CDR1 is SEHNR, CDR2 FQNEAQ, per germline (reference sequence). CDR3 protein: CASSLAVRTGGLGSYEQCF. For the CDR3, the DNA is TGTGCCAGCAGCTTAGCAGTGAGAACAGGGGGACTGGGGTCCTACGAGCAGTGCTTC. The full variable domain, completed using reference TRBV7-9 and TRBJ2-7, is DTGVSQNPRHKITKRGQNVTFRCDPISEHNRLYWYRQTLGQGPEFLTYFQNEAQLEKSRLLSDRFSAERPKGSFSTLEIQRTEQGDSAMYLCASSLAVRTGGLGSYEQCFGPGTRLTVT.

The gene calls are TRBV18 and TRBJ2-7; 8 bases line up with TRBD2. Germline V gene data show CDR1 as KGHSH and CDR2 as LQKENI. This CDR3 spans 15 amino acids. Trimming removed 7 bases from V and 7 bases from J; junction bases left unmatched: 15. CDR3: CASWTGGLASGEQYF. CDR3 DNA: TGTGCCAGCTGGACCGGAGGACTAGCTTCTGGGGAGCAGTACTTC.

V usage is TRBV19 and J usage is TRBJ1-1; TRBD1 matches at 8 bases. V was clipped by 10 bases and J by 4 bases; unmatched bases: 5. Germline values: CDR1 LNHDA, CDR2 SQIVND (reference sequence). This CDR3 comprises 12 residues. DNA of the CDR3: TGTGCCACACGACAGGGGAGCACTGAAGCTTTCTTT. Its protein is CATRQGSTEAFF. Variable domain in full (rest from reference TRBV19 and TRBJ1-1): DGGITQSPKYLFRKEGQNVTLSCEQNLNHDAMYWYRQDPGQGLRLIYYSQIVNDFQKGDIAEGYSVSREKKESFPLTVTSAQKNPTAFYLCATRQGSTEAFFGQGTRLTVV.

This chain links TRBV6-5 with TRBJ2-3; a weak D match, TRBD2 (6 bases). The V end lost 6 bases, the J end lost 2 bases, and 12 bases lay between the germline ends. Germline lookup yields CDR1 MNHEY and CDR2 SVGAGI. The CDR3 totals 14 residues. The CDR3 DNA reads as TGTGCCAGCAGACCCGGGACTTCCACAGATACGCAGTATTTT. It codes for CASRPGTSTDTQYF.

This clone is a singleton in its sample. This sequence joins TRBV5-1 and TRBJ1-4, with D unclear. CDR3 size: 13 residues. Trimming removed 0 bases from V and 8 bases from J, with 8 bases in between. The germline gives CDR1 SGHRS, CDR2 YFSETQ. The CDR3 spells CASSLGVEEKLFF. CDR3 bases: TGCGCCAGCAGCTTGGGGGTTGAGGAAAAACTGTTTTTT.

The CDR3, as DNA: TGTGCCAGCAGCTTAGAACAGGGGATCGAGCAGTACTTC. Its translation: CASSLEQGIEQYF. This chain joins TRBV11-2 and TRBJ2-7; 7 bases are a match to TRBD1. CDR1 and CDR2 from the germline V gene are SGHAT and FQNNGV. The CDR3 runs to 13 residues. V lost 0 bases, J lost 6 bases, and 2 bases stayed unmatched.

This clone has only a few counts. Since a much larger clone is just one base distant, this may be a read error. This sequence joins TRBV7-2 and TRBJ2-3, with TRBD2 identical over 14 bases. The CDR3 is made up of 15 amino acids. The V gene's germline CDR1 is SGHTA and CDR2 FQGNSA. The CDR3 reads CASSRLAGGIDAQYF. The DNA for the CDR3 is TGTGCCAGCAGCCGACTAGCGGGAGGGATAGATGCGCAGTATTTT.

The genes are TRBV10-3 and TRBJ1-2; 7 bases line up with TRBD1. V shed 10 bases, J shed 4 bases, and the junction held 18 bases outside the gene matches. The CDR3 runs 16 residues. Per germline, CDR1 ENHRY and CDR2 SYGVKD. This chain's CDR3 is CATALNLGQAPYGYTF. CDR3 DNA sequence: TGTGCCACAGCCCTAAACCTCGGACAGGCCCCCTATGGCTACACCTTC.

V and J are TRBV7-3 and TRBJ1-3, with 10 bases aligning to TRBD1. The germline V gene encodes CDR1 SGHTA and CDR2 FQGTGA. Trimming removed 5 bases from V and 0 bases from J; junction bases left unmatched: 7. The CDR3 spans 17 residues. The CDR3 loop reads CASSARQGALSGNTIYF. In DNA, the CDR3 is TGTGCCAGCAGCGCCCGACAGGGGGCTCTCTCTGGAAACACCATATATTTT.

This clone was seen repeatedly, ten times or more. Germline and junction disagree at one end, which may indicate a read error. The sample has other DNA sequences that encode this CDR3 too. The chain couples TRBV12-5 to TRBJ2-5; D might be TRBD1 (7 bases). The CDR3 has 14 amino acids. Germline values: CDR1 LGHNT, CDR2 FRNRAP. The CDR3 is CASGLETGEEIQYF. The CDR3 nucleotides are TGTGCTAGTGGTTTGGAAACAGGGGAGGAGATCCAGTACTTC.

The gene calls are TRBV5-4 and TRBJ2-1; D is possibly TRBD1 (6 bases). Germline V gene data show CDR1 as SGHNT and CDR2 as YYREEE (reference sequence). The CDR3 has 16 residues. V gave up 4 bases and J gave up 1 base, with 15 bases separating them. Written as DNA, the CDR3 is TGTGCCAGCAGCCCCCCAGGGGAGAGGTCCTACAATGAGCAGTTCTTC. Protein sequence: CASSPPGERSYNEQFF.

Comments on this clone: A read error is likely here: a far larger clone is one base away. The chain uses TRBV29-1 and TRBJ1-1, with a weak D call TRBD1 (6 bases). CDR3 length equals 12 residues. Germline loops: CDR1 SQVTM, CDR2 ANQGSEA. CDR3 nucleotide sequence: TGCAGCGCTTACTTCAGGGGTACTGAAGCTTCCTTT. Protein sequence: CSAYFRGTEASF. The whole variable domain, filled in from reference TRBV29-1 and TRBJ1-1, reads SAVISQKPSRDICQRGTSLTIQCQVDSQVTMMFWYRQQPGQSLTLIATANQGSEATYESGFVIDKFPISRPNLTFSTLTVSNMSPEDSSIYLCSAYFRGTEASFGQGTRLTVV.

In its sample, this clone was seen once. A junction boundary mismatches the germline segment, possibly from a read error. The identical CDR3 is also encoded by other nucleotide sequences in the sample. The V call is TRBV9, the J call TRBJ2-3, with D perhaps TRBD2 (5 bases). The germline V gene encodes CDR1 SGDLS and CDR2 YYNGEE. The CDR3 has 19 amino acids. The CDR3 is CASSAPRTSLERGTDTQYF. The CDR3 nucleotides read TGTGCCAGTAGCGCCCCCAGAACCTCACTAGAGCGAGGCACAGATACGCAGTATTTT.

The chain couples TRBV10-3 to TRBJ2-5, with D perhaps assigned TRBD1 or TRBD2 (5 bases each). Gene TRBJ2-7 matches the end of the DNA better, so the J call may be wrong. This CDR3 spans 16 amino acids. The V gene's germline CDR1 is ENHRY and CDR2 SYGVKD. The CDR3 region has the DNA TGTGCCATCAGTGACCCAGCGTCCGGGACCCAATACGAGCAGTACTTC. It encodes CAISDPASGTQYEQYF.

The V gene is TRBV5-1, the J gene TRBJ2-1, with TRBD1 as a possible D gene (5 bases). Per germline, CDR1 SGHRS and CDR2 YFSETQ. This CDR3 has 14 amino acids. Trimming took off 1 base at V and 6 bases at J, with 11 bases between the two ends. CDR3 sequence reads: CASSLLQGANEQFF. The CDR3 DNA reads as TGCGCCAGCAGCTTGTTGCAGGGCGCCAATGAGCAGTTCTTC.

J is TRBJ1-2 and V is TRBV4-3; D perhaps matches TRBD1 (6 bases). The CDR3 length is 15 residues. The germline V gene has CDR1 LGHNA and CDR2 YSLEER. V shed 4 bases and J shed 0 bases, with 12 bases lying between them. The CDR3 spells CASSRTGSPNYGYTF. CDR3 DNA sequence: TGCGCCAGCAGCCGAACAGGGTCCCCTAACTATGGCTACACCTTC.

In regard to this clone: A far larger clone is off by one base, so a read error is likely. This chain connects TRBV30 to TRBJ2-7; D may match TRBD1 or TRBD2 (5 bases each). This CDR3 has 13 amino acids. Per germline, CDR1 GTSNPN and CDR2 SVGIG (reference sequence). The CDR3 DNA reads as TGTGCCCGGAGTGTACTGGGGGACTACGAGCAGTACTTC. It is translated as CARSVLGDYEQYF.

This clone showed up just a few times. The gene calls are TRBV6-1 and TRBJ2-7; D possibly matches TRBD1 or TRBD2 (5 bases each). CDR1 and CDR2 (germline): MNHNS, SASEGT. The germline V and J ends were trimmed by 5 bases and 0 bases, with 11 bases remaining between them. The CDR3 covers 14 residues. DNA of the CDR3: TGTGCCAGCAGTCACCGGGACGGCTCCTACGAGCAGTACTTC. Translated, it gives CASSHRDGSYEQYF.